The entry that follows covers one TCR beta chain sequence. Its matching antigen is unknown. CDR1 and CDR2 from the germline V gene are LNHDA and SQIVND (reference sequence). The V end was cut by 11 bases, the J end by 10 bases, with 18 bases between. This CDR3 spans 13 amino acids. This sample is part of a study of T cell responses to AZD1222 COVID-19 vaccine. Overall study findings and caveats: The study reported that nearly half of spike-specific TCRs target unmutated variant regions. Two AZD1222 administrations were followed by greater Spike-specific TCR breadth and depth.

Libraries were prepared by immunoSEQ multiplex PCR; TCRdb keeps only in-frame clonotypes and omits some of them. The table lists about 130,000 clones, approximately 90% of them singletons. The sequencing used peripheral blood, collected 28 days after the second AZD1222 dose. The receptor was derived from an adult who received the AZD1222 COVID-19 vaccine. The chain employs TRBV19 and TRBJ1-6; D is unclear. The CDR3 spells CASTGKVGSPLHF. For the CDR3, the DNA is TGTGCCTCAACCGGGAAGGTGGGCTCACCCCTCCACTTT. The full variable domain, its missing parts supplied by reference TRBV19 and TRBJ1-6, is DGGITQSPKYLFRKEGQNVTLSCEQNLNHDAMYWYRQDPGQGLRLIYYSQIVNDFQKGDIAEGYSVSREKKESFPLTVTSAQKNPTAFYLCASTGKVGSPLHFGNGTRLTVT.